The 8 T cell receptor beta chains in this list originate from one sample, sequenced in a study of radiation and T cells in renal cell carcinoma. Profiled with immunoSEQ multiplex PCR; TCRdb holds only in-frame clones, not every one. The sample lists about 77,000 clones, roughly 85% occurring once. The time point here: blood 4 weeks post-SBRT, at nephrectomy. Documented treatment: 15 Gy SBRT to primary tumor, nephrectomy 4 weeks later. The material sequenced was blood, taken from a patient whose treatment included radiotherapy and nephrectomy. These receptors came from a woman aged 55-70 years with renal cell carcinoma.

The V call is TRBV18, the J call TRBJ2-3, with 15 bases that match TRBD2. CDR1 KGHSH and CDR2 LQKENI come from the germline V gene. V was clipped by 6 bases and J by 0 bases; unmatched bases: 10. The CDR3 loop spans 19 amino acids. CDR3 protein: CASSPGLAGGPSSTDTQYF. The CDR3 coding sequence is TGTGCCAGCTCCCCCGGACTAGCGGGAGGGCCGAGTAGCACAGATACGCAGTATTTT.

The J gene is TRBJ2-6, the V gene TRBV5-1; TRBD1 matches at 7 bases. Looked up from germline, CDR1 is SGHRS and CDR2 is YFSETQ. The V segment lost 3 bases and the J segment 4 bases; nucleotides outside the gene matches: 7. The CDR3 runs to 16 residues. For the CDR3, the DNA is TGCGCCAGCAGCTCCGGGACAGCCCCAGGGGCCAACGTCCTGACTTTC. It translates to CASSSGTAPGANVLTF.

This rearrangement joins TRBV4-1 to TRBJ1-1, with D unresolved. Germline CDR1 and CDR2: MGHRA and YSYEKL. CDR3 length: 16 residues. With 4 bases removed from V and 0 bases from J, the gap between germline ends came to 15 bases. For the CDR3, the DNA is TGCGCCAGCAGCCCCGGGCACCTCGAGATGAACACTGAAGCTTTCTTT. Amino acids: CASSPGHLEMNTEAFF.

V usage is TRBV7-2 and J usage is TRBJ2-3; D not resolved. V was trimmed by 3 bases and J by 4 bases, leaving 8 bases between them. In germline, CDR1 is SGHTA, CDR2 FQGNSA. CDR3 length: 13 amino acids. The chain's CDR3 is CASSFIGADTQYF. CDR3 nucleotide sequence: TGTGCCAGCAGCTTTATAGGTGCAGATACGCAGTATTTT.

The chain recombines TRBV4-3 with TRBJ2-5, with D perhaps TRBD1 or TRBD2 (5 bases each). The V gene lost 3 bases and the J gene lost 1 base, with 15 bases spanning the gap. CDR3 length: 16 residues. CDR1 and CDR2 from the germline V gene are LGHNA and YSLEER. The CDR3 is CASSQSPDGAQETQYF. CDR3 DNA: TGCGCCAGCAGCCAGTCACCCGACGGGGCCCAAGAGACCCAGTACTTC.

In its sample, this clone was seen a few times. This chain links TRBV19 with TRBJ2-1, with 12 bases identical to TRBD2. The CDR3 extends over 17 amino acids. The V segment lost 4 bases and the J segment 5 bases; nucleotides outside the gene matches: 9. Germline values: CDR1 LNHDA, CDR2 SQIVND (reference sequence). The CDR3 DNA is TGTGCCAGTAGTACCTATGTGGGACTAGCGGGCAACAATGAGCAGTTCTTC. Encoded protein: CASSTYVGLAGNNEQFF.

V gene TRBV6-6 combines with J gene TRBJ2-1; 7 positions match TRBD2. V gave up 4 bases and J gave up 3 bases; unmatched junction bases: 6. The CDR3 covers 15 residues. From germline, CDR1 is MNHNY and CDR2 SVGAGI (reference sequence). The CDR3 DNA reads TGTGCCAGCAGTTTTGAGCGGGGTTACTACAATGAGCAGTTCTTC. This translates into CASSFERGYYNEQFF.

The V gene is TRBV28, the J gene TRBJ1-5, with unresolved D. Germline V lookup: CDR1 MDHEN, CDR2 SYDVKM. This CDR3 comprises 14 residues. Trimming removed 0 bases at V and 3 bases at J, with 6 bases between. The CDR3 loop reads CASSLWEFNQPQHF. The DNA of the CDR3 is TGTGCCAGCAGTTTATGGGAGTTCAATCAGCCCCAGCATTTT. Complete variable domain (other parts from reference TRBV28 and TRBJ1-5): DVKVTQSSRYLVKRTGEKVFLECVQDMDHENMFWYRQDPGLGLRLIYFSYDVKMKEKGDIPEGYSVSREKKERFSLILESASTNQTSMYLCASSLWEFNQPQHFGDGTRLSIL.